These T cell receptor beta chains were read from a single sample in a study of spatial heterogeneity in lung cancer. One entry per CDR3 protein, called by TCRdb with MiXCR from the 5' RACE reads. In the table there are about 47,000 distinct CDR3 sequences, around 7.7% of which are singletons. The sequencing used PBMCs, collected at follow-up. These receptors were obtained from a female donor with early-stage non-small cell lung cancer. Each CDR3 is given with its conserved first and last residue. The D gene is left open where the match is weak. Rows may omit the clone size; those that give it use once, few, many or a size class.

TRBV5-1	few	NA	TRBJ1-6	TGCGCCAGCAGTCCAGGGGTTTTGGATTCACCCCTCCACTTT	CASSPGVLDSPLHF
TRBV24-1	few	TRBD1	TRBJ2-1	TGTGCCACCAGTGAGCCGGGGACAGGGAGTTACAATGAGCAGTTCTTC	CATSEPGTGSYNEQFF
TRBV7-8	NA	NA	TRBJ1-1	TGTGCCAGCAGCCCTCAGGGATCCCTTTACATGAACACTGAAGCTTTCTTT	CASSPQGSLYMNTEAFF
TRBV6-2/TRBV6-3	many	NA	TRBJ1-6	TGTGCCAGCAGCCTACGCCCCGGCGAGGGTTCACCCCTCCACTTT	CASSLRPGEGSPLHF
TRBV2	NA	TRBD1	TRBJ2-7	TGTGCCAGCCAGGACAGGGGGAGCTCCTACGAGCAGTACTTC	CASQDRGSSYEQYF
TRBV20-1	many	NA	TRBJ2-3	TGCAGTGCTTCCCGGGACTTTGCCACAGATACGCAGTATTTT	CSASRDFATDTQYF
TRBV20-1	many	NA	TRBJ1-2	TGCAGTGCCAGGTTCGAGCCTAACTATGGCTACACCTTC	CSARFEPNYGYTF
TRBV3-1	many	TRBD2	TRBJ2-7	TGTGCCAGCAGCCAAGAACCAGCGGGGGATGCCTACGAGCAGTACTTC	CASSQEPAGDAYEQYF
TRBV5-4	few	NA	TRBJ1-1	TGTGCCAGCACCTTCCTAGGGGGAACTGAAGCTTTCTTT	CASTFLGGTEAFF
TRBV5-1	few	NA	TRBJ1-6	TGCGCCAGCAGCTTGGCAGGGTATTCACCCCTCCACTTT	CASSLAGYSPLHF
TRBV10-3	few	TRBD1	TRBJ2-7	TGTGCCATCAGCCCCTATCAGGGGGCGGGCGAGCAGTACTTC	CAISPYQGAGEQYF
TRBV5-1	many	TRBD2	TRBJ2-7	TGCGCCAGCAGCCCCGGGGGGTCCGTCAACGAGCAGTACTTC	CASSPGGSVNEQYF
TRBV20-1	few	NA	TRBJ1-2	TGCAGTGCTATTAGGCAAGGGGGGGGACCCTATGGCTACACCTTC	CSAIRQGGGPYGYTF
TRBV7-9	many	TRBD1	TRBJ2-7	TGTGCCAGCAGCCCGGACAGGGGAGTAGCGAACTTC	CASSPDRGVANF
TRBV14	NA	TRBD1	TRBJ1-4	TGTGCCAGCAGCCAAGTCGGGACAGGGCATGAAAAACTGTTTTTT	CASSQVGTGHEKLFF
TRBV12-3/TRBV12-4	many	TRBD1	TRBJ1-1	TGTGCCGGAACCGCCCAGGGGGGAGAAGCTTTCTTT	CAGTAQGGEAFF
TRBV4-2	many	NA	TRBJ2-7	TGTGCCAGCAGCCCAAGGCCCCTAAGCGGGTACTCCTACGAGCAGTACTTC	CASSPRPLSGYSYEQYF
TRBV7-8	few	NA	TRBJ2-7	TGTGCCAGCAGCATATCCAGGCACGAGCAGTACTTC	CASSISRHEQYF
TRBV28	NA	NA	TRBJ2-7	TGTGCCAGCAGTTTTCACAACTCCTACGAGCAGTACTTC	CASSFHNSYEQYF
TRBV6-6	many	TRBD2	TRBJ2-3	TGTGCCAGCAGGATTTCGTGGACTAGCGAGGCAGATACGCAGTATTTT	CASRISWTSEADTQYF
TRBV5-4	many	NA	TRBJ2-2	TGTGCCAGCAGCTCAGAGACTAGAGCCGGGGAGCTGTTTTTT	CASSSETRAGELFF
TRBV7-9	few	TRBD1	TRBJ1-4	TGTGCCAGCAGCGGCGGCAGGGGGCCGGCTAATGAAAAACTGTTTTTT	CASSGGRGPANEKLFF
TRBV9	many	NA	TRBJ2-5	TGTGCCAGCAGCGTAGAGGGGGGCCTAGGCAGGGAGACCCAGTACTTC	CASSVEGGLGRETQYF
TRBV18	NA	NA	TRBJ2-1	TGTGCCAGCTCACCACAAAAGTACAATGAGCAGTTCTTC	CASSPQKYNEQFF
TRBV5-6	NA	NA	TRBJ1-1	TGTGCCAGCAGCTTGGCCGTGACAGAGAACACTGAAGCTTTCTTT	CASSLAVTENTEAFF
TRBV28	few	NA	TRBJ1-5	TGTGCCAGCAGGAACTCCGGGTACAGCAATCAGCCCCAGCATTTT	CASRNSGYSNQPQHF
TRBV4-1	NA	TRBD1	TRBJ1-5	TGCGCCAGCAGCCAGTCGGGACAGACCAATCAGCCCCAGCATTTT	CASSQSGQTNQPQHF
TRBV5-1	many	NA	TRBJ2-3	TGCGCCAGCAGGTTTGCCACAGATACGCAGTATTTT	CASRFATDTQYF
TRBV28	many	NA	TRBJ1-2	TGTGCCAGCAGCCCTGGACAGTCCTATGGCTACACCTTC	CASSPGQSYGYTF
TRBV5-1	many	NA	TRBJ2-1	TGCGCCAGCAGCTCAGGGGGGGCGGCTGAGCAGTTCTTC	CASSSGGAAEQFF
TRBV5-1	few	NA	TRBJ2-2	TGCGCCAGCAGCTTGGTAGCACCGAAGGACACCGGGGAGCTGTTTTTT	CASSLVAPKDTGELFF
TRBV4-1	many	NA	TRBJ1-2	TGCGCCAGCAGCCCACAGACAGTTAACTATGGCTACACCTTC	CASSPQTVNYGYTF
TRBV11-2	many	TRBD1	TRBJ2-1	TGTGCCAGCAGCACCACAGGGGGTACCTACAATGAGCAGTTCTTC	CASSTTGGTYNEQFF
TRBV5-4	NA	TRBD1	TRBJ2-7	TGTGCCAGCAGCTTGGCTGTCCGGGACAGGGGCGACGAGCAGTACTTC	CASSLAVRDRGDEQYF
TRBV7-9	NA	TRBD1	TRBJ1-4	TGTGCCAGCAGCAGGACAGGGGGCCTTGAAAAACTGTTTTTT	CASSRTGGLEKLFF
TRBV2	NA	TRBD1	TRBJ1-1	TGTGCCAGCAGTCCGCAGGGGGCGCGTACTGAAGCTTTCTTT	CASSPQGARTEAFF
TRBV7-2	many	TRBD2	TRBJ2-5	TGTGCCAGCAGCTCCTGGGCCACTAGCGGGGATTTTGAGACCCAGTACTTC	CASSSWATSGDFETQYF
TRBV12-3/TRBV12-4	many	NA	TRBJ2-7	TGTGCCAGCAGTTTGAAGCAGGTGGCCGAGCAGTACTTC	CASSLKQVAEQYF
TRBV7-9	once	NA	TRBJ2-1	TGTGCCAGCAGCTTAGATCTGTTCGCTGAGCAGTTCTTC	CASSLDLFAEQFF